This T cell receptor beta chain was captured by sequencing in a study of blood T cell repertoires in COVID-19 (dated by TCRdb to 2019 to 2021). Notes on the research overall: Samples covering the acute and convalescent phases of COVID-19 were provided by collaborators in the United States, Italy and Spain. The prospective study material was composed of cDNA or gDNA derived from T cells, B-cell-depleted T cells, or PBMCs. Subjects who had been exposed to COVID-19, were actively infected with it, or had recovered from it provided the deeply sampled blood TCRbeta repertoires that made up the dataset. The repertoires were released in a freely available public database meant as a resource for research on the immune response to SARS-CoV-2. The samples were drawn from two sources: the first 160 participants of the ongoing ImmuneRACE study, and 950 to 1,500 subjects contributed by 6 global collaborators. A de-identified subject ID, COVID-19 status, age in years and sex were almost always included in the sample metadata. HLA class I and class II types, where available, came from metadata supplied by the sample provider rather than from assay-based typing.

Study-wide conclusions, independent of this receptor: Clinical and demographic metadata were provided uncurated, with the amount varying by source and participant.

Comment on this clone: No cognate antigen has been identified for it. No quality values exist for individual bases; no much larger clone is one base distant.

Another Seattle source contributed samples from volunteer blood donors who had recovered from COVID-19. Whole blood was collected in K2EDTA tubes by collaborating institutions according to the institutions' own protocols. For TCRbeta analysis, collaborators shipped samples in one of three forms: frozen whole blood, isolated PBMCs, or DNA extracted from either of those sample types. The immunoSEQ Assay, a bias-controlled multiplex PCR, was used to amplify TCRbeta CDR3 regions from genomic DNA. As for how the authors treated the data: The number of nucleated cells in each sample was estimated from the amplification of reference gene primers within the assay. To quantify the absolute abundance of each unique TCRbeta CDR3 rearrangement, sequence reads were collapsed and filtered. For each sample, productive Simpson clonality was calculated as the square root of Simpson's diversity index over productive rearrangements. TCRdb took over this immuneACCESS table, retaining in-frame rearrangements with V and J assigned. Such tables are incomplete; in checked studies, under half of the missing clones stem from an unresolved V gene, and the remainder is unexplained. The V and J calls and clone size are taken from that table; D and trimming were inferred from the DNA. The sample records 280,000 or so clones, around 88% of which are singletons. Of the sample, 6.9% falls within the top ten clones.

The junction carries 31 bases between V and J, which are trimmed by 2 bases and 3 bases respectively. Including cysteine and phenylalanine, the CDR3 has 21 amino acids. Of all the DNA, just the CDR3 is kept, 63 bases in frame from base 1. Per the germline V gene, KGHSH is the CDR1 and LQKENI is the CDR2. The receptor comes from a woman in her twenties or thirties who had recovered from COVID-19. The V gene is TRBV18 and the J gene is TRBJ1-2; the D segment could be TRBD1, given 6 matching bases. Input material: peripheral blood. The nucleotides read TGTGCCAGCTCACCATTTCCCGGACAGTCCACGATTGGGAAGGGCCACTATGGCTACACCTTC. It translates to CASSPFPGQSTIGKGHYGYTF. This CDR3, with the reference TRBV18 and TRBJ1-2 proteins standing in past its ends, gives the full variable domain NAGVMQNPRHLVRRRGQEARLRCSPMKGHSHVYWYRQLPEEGLKFMVYLQKENIIDESGMPKERFSAEFPKEGPSILRIQQVVRGDSAAYFCASSPFPGQSTIGKGHYGYTFGSGTRLTVV.